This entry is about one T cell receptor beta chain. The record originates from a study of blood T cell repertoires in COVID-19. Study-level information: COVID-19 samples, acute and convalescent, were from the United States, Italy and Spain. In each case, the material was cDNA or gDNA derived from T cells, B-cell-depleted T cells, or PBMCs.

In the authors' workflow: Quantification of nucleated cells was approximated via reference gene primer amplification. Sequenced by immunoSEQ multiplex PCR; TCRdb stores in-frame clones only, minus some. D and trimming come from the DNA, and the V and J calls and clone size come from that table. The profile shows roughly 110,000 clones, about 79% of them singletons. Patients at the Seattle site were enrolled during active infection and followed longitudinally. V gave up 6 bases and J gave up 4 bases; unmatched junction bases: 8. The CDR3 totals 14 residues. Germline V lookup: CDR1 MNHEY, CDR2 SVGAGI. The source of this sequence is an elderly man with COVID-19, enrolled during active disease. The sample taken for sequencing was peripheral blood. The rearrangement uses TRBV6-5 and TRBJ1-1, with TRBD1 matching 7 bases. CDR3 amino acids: CASSMTGSGTEAFF. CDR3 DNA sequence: TGTGCCAGCAGCATGACAGGGTCGGGCACTGAAGCTTTCTTT.